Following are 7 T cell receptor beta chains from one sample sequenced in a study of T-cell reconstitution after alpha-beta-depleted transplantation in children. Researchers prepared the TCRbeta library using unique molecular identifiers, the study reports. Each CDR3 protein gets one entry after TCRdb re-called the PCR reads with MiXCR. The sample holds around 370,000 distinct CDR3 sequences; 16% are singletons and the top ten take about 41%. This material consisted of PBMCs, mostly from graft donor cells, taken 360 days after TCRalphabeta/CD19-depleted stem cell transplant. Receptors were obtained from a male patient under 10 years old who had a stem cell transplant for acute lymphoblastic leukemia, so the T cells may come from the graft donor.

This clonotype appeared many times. CDR3 protein: CASSLLRPRNNQPQHF. In DNA, the CDR3 is TGTGCCAGCAGTTTACTTCGCCCCCGGAACAATCAGCCCCAGCATTTT. The V and J genes are TRBV28 and TRBJ1-5, with D unresolved. This CDR3 is 16 amino acids long. CDR1 and CDR2 (germline): MDHEN, SYDVKM. The V and J ends lost 2 bases and 3 bases respectively, with 14 bases between them.

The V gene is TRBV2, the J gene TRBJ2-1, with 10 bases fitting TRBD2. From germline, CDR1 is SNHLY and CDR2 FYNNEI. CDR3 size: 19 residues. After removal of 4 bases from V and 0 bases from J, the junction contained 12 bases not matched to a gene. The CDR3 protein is CASSGPGLAPKSSYNEQFF. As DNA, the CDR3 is TGTGCCAGCAGTGGCCCGGGACTAGCGCCTAAGAGCTCCTACAATGAGCAGTTCTTC.

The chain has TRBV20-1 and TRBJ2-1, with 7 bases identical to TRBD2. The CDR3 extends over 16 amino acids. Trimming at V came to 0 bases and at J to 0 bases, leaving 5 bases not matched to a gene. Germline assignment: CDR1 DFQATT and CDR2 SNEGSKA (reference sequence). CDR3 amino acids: CSARDPSGYSYNEQFF. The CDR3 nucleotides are TGCAGTGCTAGAGACCCTAGCGGCTACTCCTACAATGAGCAGTTCTTC.

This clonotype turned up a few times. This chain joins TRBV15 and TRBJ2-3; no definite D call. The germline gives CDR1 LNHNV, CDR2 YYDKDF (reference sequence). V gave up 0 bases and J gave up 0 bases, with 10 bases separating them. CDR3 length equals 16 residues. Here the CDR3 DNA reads TGTGCCACCAGCAGAGATCGGGTCCGGAGCACAGATACGCAGTATTTT. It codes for CATSRDRVRSTDTQYF.

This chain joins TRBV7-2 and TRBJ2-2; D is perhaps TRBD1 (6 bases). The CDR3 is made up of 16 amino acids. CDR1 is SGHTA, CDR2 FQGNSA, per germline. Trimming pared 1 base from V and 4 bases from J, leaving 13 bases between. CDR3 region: CASSLEGQIFTGELFF. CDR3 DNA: TGTGCCAGCAGCTTAGAAGGACAGATCTTCACCGGGGAGCTGTTTTTT.

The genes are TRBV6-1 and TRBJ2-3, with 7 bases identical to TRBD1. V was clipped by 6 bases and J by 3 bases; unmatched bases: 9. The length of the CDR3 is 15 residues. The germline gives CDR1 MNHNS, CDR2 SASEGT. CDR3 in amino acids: CASRTGTVATDTQYF. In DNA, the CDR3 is TGTGCCAGCAGAACCGGGACAGTGGCGACAGATACGCAGTATTTT.

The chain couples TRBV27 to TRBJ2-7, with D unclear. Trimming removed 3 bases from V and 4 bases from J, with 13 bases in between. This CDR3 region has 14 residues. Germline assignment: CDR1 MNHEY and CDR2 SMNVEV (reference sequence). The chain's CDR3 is CASSFSPAGYEQYF. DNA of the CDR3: TGTGCCAGCAGTTTCTCGCCCGCTGGGTACGAGCAGTACTTC.